This T cell receptor (beta chain) emerged from a study of CD8+CD57+ T cells in acquired aplastic anemia. About the study: Across the sorted CD4+ and CD8+ cells, DNA amounts averaged about 3.2 ug.

Profiling that covered TCR beta VDJ and CDR3 relied on genomic DNA as its template. TCRdb fed the reads into MiXCR, producing one record per CDR3 protein. The profile shows 190,000 or so distinct CDR3 sequences, roughly 55% of them singletons. This clonotype has a count of ten or more. Material for sequencing was sorted CD4+, CD8+, or CD8+CD57+ T cells (not recorded which) from PBMCs. The TCR originated in a human donor in good health.

The CDR3 nucleotides read TGTGCCAGCAGTGGCTCACAGGACGCAGATACGCAGTATTTT. It translates to CASSGSQDADTQYF. This chain uses TRBV6-2 or TRBV6-3 with TRBJ2-3; TRBD1 is a possible D gene (5 bases). The germline V gene encodes CDR1 MNHEY and CDR2 SVGEGT. Trimming took off 5 bases at V and 4 bases at J, with 13 bases between the two ends. CDR3 size: 14 residues.